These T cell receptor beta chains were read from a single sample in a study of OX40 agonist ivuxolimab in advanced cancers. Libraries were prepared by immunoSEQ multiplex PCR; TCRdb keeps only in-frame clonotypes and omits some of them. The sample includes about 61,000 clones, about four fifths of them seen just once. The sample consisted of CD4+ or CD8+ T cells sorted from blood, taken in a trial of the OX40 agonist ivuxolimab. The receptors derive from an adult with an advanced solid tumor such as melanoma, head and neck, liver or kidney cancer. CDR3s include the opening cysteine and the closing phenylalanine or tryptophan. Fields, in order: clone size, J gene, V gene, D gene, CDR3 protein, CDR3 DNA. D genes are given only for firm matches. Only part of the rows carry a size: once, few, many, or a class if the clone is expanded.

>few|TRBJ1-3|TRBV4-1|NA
CASSQLGGSSGNTIYF
TGCGCCAGCAGCCAACTAGGCGGAAGCTCTGGAAACACCATATATTTT
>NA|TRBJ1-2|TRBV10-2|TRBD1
CASGTGEIDYGYTF
TGCGCCAGTGGGACAGGGGAGATAGACTATGGCTACACCTTC
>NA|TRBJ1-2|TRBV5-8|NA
CASSLDPPWTYGYTF
TGTGCCAGCAGCTTGGATCCTCCATGGACCTATGGCTACACCTTC
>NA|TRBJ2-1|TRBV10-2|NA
CATRSTSNEQFF
TGCGCCACGCGGTCGACTAGCAATGAGCAGTTCTTC
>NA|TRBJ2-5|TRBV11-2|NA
CASSLGLRFSTPSGETQYF
TGTGCCAGCAGCTTAGGATTACGGTTTTCGACTCCTTCGGGAGAGACCCAGTACTTC
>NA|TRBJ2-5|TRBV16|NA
CASSQARGETQYF
TGTGCCAGCAGCCAAGCTAGGGGAGAGACCCAGTACTTC
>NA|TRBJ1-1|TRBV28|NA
CAIRRNLNTEAFF
TGTGCCATCAGAAGGAACTTGAACACTGAAGCTTTCTTT
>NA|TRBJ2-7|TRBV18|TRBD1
CASSPLGTGRGVVLEQYF
TGTGCCAGCTCACCTCTCGGGACAGGTAGGGGGGTTGTGCTCGAGCAGTACTTC
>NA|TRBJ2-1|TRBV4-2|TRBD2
CASSQDRREGPRLMHNEQFF
TGTGCCAGCAGCCAAGATCGACGGGAGGGGCCGAGACTGATGCACAATGAGCAGTTCTTC
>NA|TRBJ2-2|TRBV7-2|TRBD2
CASRRTSGRPGELFF
TGTGCCAGCAGACGGACTAGCGGGAGACCCGGGGAGCTGTTTTTT
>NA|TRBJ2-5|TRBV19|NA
CASSMAGQSQTQYF
TGTGCCAGTAGTATGGCGGGACAGAGCCAGACCCAGTACTTC
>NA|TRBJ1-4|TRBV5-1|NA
CASSLQNPNEKLFF
TGCGCCAGCAGCTTACAGAACCCGAATGAAAAACTGTTTTTT
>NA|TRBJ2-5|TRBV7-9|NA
CASSREQTQETQYF
TGTGCCAGCAGCCGGGAACAAACTCAAGAGACCCAGTACTTC
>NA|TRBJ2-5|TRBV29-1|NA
CSVDAQYF
TGCAGCGTTGACGCCCAGTACTTC
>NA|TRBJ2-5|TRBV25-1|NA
CASSDPRSQETQYF
TGTGCCAGCAGTGACCCCCGCAGCCAAGAGACCCAGTACTTC
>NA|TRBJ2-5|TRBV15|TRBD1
CATSREDRVAETQYF
TGTGCCACCAGCAGAGAAGACAGGGTTGCAGAGACCCAGTACTTC
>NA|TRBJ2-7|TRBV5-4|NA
CASSNPRGGIPNEQYF
TGTGCCAGCAGCAATCCCAGGGGTGGGATCCCTAACGAGCAGTACTTC
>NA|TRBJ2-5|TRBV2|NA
CASSRGVQETQYF
TGTGCCAGCAGTCGGGGTGTCCAAGAGACCCAGTACTTC
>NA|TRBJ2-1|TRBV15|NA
CATSRDRGAGYSYNEQFF
TGTGCCACCAGCAGAGATAGAGGGGCAGGATACTCCTACAATGAGCAGTTCTTC
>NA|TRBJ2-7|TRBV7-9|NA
CASSPAEGSAYEQYF
TGTGCCAGCAGCCCAGCGGAAGGGAGCGCCTACGAGCAGTACTTC
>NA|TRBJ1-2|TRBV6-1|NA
CASSESNGLLGGYTF
TGTGCCAGCAGTGAAAGCAACGGGCTTTTGGGAGGCTACACCTTC
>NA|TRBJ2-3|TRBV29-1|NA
CSAEDTQYF
TGCAGCGCGGAGGATACGCAGTATTTT
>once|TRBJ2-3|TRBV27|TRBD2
CASSSFGSSGSTDTQYF
TGTGCCAGCAGTTCCTTCGGAAGTAGCGGGAGCACAGATACGCAGTATTTT
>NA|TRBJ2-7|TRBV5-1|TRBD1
CASSQGTGGYEQYF
TGCGCCAGCAGCCAAGGGACAGGGGGCTACGAGCAGTACTTC
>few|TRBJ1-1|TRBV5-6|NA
CASSLMGYGTEAFF
TGTGCCAGCAGCTTGATGGGTTATGGGACTGAAGCTTTCTTT
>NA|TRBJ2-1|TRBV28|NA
CASSPSGLFLNEQFF
TGTGCCAGCAGTCCATCGGGACTGTTCCTCAATGAGCAGTTCTTC
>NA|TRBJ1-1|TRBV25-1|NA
CASSELVGMNTEAFF
TGTGCCAGCAGTGAACTTGTGGGGATGAACACTGAAGCTTTCTTT
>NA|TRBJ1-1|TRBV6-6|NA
CASEDAGNTEAFF
TGTGCCAGTGAAGACGCGGGGAACACTGAAGCTTTCTTT
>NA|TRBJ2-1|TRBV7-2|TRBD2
CASSSTLGGGDEQFF
TGTGCCAGCAGCTCAACCTTGGGCGGGGGGGATGAGCAGTTCTTC
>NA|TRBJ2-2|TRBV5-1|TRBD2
CASSSLAGIDTGELFF
TGCGCCAGCAGCTCCCTAGCGGGTATTGACACCGGGGAGCTGTTTTTT